These T cell receptor beta chains were read from a single sample in a study of molecular identifiers for immune sequencing clone quantification. TCRdb analysed the PCR reads with MiXCR anew, one entry per CDR3 protein. The repertoire has under 650,000 distinct CDR3 sequences, about 20% of them found once; the top ten carry approximately 0.9%. Material for sequencing was naive CD8+ T cells from blood, with Jurkat cell RNA spiked in. The source is a human donor in good health. Some libraries in this study had Jurkat cell RNA spiked in. The CDR3 runs from the conserved cysteine through the conserved F or W. The order of the fields is D gene, CDR3 length, J gene, clone size, V gene, CDR3 DNA, CDR3 protein. D genes are given only for firm matches. Not all rows give a size; the values are once, few, many and, for expanded clones, a class.

d_call: -; cdr3_length: 17; j_call: TRBJ1-3; clone_size: few; v_call: TRBV7-9; cdr3_nt: TGTGCCAGCAGCCCACGGCAGGGTAGTCTCTCTGGAAACACCATATATTTT; cdr3_aa: CASSPRQGSLSGNTIYF
d_call: -; cdr3_length: 15; j_call: TRBJ2-4; clone_size: -; v_call: TRBV19; cdr3_nt: TGTGCCGGTATTTCCCTGGGGCCCGCCAAAAACATTCAGTACTTC; cdr3_aa: CAGISLGPAKNIQYF
d_call: -; cdr3_length: 15; j_call: TRBJ1-3; clone_size: many; v_call: TRBV4-3; cdr3_nt: TGCGCCAGCAGCCAAGGTCTTATCTCTGGAAACACCATATATTTT; cdr3_aa: CASSQGLISGNTIYF
d_call: -; cdr3_length: 13; j_call: TRBJ2-1; clone_size: few; v_call: TRBV3-1; cdr3_nt: TGTGCCAGCAGCCAAGTGAGCAACCATGAGCAGTTCTTC; cdr3_aa: CASSQVSNHEQFF
d_call: TRBD1; cdr3_length: 19; j_call: TRBJ2-2; clone_size: many; v_call: TRBV12-3/TRBV12-4; cdr3_nt: TGTGCCAGCAGCTCAGAGGGGACAGGGGGCGCGAGGAACACCGGGGAGCTGTTTTTT; cdr3_aa: CASSSEGTGGARNTGELFF
d_call: -; cdr3_length: 12; j_call: TRBJ1-1; clone_size: many; v_call: TRBV6-2/TRBV6-3; cdr3_nt: TGTGCCAGCAGTTACTCATTTACTGAAGCTTTCTTT; cdr3_aa: CASSYSFTEAFF
d_call: -; cdr3_length: 12; j_call: TRBJ2-7; clone_size: many; v_call: TRBV2; cdr3_nt: TGTGCCAGCAGTGAAGCGCTGGGCGAGCAGTACTTC; cdr3_aa: CASSEALGEQYF
d_call: -; cdr3_length: 13; j_call: TRBJ1-1; clone_size: many; v_call: TRBV14; cdr3_nt: TGTGCCAGCAGTCACAGGGATGAGACTGAAGCTTTCTTT; cdr3_aa: CASSHRDETEAFF
d_call: TRBD2; cdr3_length: 15; j_call: TRBJ2-7; clone_size: -; v_call: TRBV7-9; cdr3_nt: TGTGCCAGCAGCTTCGGTGGGCGGGAGGGTGGCGAGCAGTACTTC; cdr3_aa: CASSFGGREGGEQYF
d_call: -; cdr3_length: 14; j_call: TRBJ2-7; clone_size: few; v_call: TRBV2; cdr3_nt: TGTGCCAGCAGTGAAGGGGGTGACTCCTACGAGCAGTACTTC; cdr3_aa: CASSEGGDSYEQYF
d_call: TRBD2; cdr3_length: 17; j_call: TRBJ2-2; clone_size: -; v_call: TRBV5-6; cdr3_nt: TGTGCCAGCAGCTCAGGACTAGCGGGAGGGCCCTCCGGGGAGCTGTTTTTT; cdr3_aa: CASSSGLAGGPSGELFF
d_call: -; cdr3_length: 13; j_call: TRBJ2-5; clone_size: few; v_call: TRBV7-9; cdr3_nt: TGTGCCAGCAGCTTTGCATCACGGGAGACCCAGTACTTC; cdr3_aa: CASSFASRETQYF
d_call: -; cdr3_length: 17; j_call: TRBJ1-6; clone_size: few; v_call: TRBV4-1; cdr3_nt: TGCGCCAGCAGCCATACACTCCGGGGGGGGCGCAATTCACCCCTCCACTTT; cdr3_aa: CASSHTLRGGRNSPLHF
d_call: -; cdr3_length: 15; j_call: TRBJ1-5; clone_size: many; v_call: TRBV6-6; cdr3_nt: TGTGCCAGTGAAGGTCAGGGTTCGAGCAATCAGCCCCAGCATTTT; cdr3_aa: CASEGQGSSNQPQHF
d_call: -; cdr3_length: 14; j_call: TRBJ1-6; clone_size: many; v_call: TRBV20-1; cdr3_nt: TGCAGTGCTAGAGATAGGGACGGTAATTCACCCCTCCACTTT; cdr3_aa: CSARDRDGNSPLHF
d_call: -; cdr3_length: 17; j_call: TRBJ2-4; clone_size: many; v_call: TRBV12-3/TRBV12-4; cdr3_nt: TGTGCCAGCAGCAGCTCAGAACAGCTTTTGGCCAAAAACATTCAGTACTTC; cdr3_aa: CASSSSEQLLAKNIQYF
d_call: TRBD1; cdr3_length: 16; j_call: TRBJ2-3; clone_size: many; v_call: TRBV10-2; cdr3_nt: TGCGCCAGCAGCCAAGGACAGGTTCGAGGCACAGATACGCAGTATTTT; cdr3_aa: CASSQGQVRGTDTQYF
d_call: -; cdr3_length: 13; j_call: TRBJ2-3; clone_size: many; v_call: TRBV18; cdr3_nt: TGTGCCAGCTCACCACCGCGGACAGATACGCAGTATTTT; cdr3_aa: CASSPPRTDTQYF
d_call: -; cdr3_length: 18; j_call: TRBJ1-6; clone_size: -; v_call: TRBV5-6; cdr3_nt: TGTGCCAGCACCTCGATGGGATCCACTCGGCCGACCAATTCACCCCTCCACTTT; cdr3_aa: CASTSMGSTRPTNSPLHF
d_call: -; cdr3_length: 13; j_call: TRBJ2-1; clone_size: many; v_call: TRBV5-6; cdr3_nt: TGTGCCAGCAGCCCGACACCTTACAATGAGCAGTTCTTC; cdr3_aa: CASSPTPYNEQFF
d_call: TRBD2; cdr3_length: 15; j_call: TRBJ2-7; clone_size: many; v_call: TRBV5-5; cdr3_nt: TGTGCCAGCAGCTTCCGGCTAGCGGGAGTTAACGAGCAGTACTTC; cdr3_aa: CASSFRLAGVNEQYF
d_call: -; cdr3_length: 14; j_call: TRBJ2-7; clone_size: many; v_call: TRBV27; cdr3_nt: TGTGCCAGCAGTTTGGATAGAGGCCCCTACGAGCAGTACTTC; cdr3_aa: CASSLDRGPYEQYF
d_call: -; cdr3_length: 15; j_call: TRBJ2-6; clone_size: -; v_call: TRBV11-2; cdr3_nt: TGTGCCGGCAGCCGCGAAAGTGTTGGGGCCAACGTCCTGACTTTC; cdr3_aa: CAGSRESVGANVLTF
d_call: -; cdr3_length: 13; j_call: TRBJ2-1; clone_size: -; v_call: TRBV6-2/TRBV6-3; cdr3_nt: TGTGCCAGCAGTTGGACCCTAGCCAATGAGCAGTTCTTC; cdr3_aa: CASSWTLANEQFF
d_call: -; cdr3_length: 14; j_call: TRBJ1-2; clone_size: -; v_call: TRBV5-4; cdr3_nt: TGTGCCAGCAGCTTTCTCGGCCAGAACTATGGCTACACCTTC; cdr3_aa: CASSFLGQNYGYTF
d_call: -; cdr3_length: 13; j_call: TRBJ1-4; clone_size: many; v_call: TRBV7-9; cdr3_nt: TGTGCCAGCAGCTCCCCAACTAATGAAAAACTGTTTTTT; cdr3_aa: CASSSPTNEKLFF
d_call: TRBD1; cdr3_length: 15; j_call: TRBJ2-1; clone_size: -; v_call: TRBV19; cdr3_nt: TGTGCCAGTAGTATGGGGGCCAGGGGGCCCGATGAGCAGTTCTTC; cdr3_aa: CASSMGARGPDEQFF
d_call: TRBD2; cdr3_length: 15; j_call: TRBJ2-3; clone_size: few; v_call: TRBV4-1; cdr3_nt: TGCGCCAGCAGCGCAGCGGGGGGGGATTCAGATACGCAGTATTTT; cdr3_aa: CASSAAGGDSDTQYF
d_call: -; cdr3_length: 12; j_call: TRBJ2-7; clone_size: many; v_call: TRBV30; cdr3_nt: TGTGCCTGCGCTAGCGTCTCCTACGAGCAGTACTTC; cdr3_aa: CACASVSYEQYF
d_call: TRBD2; cdr3_length: 17; j_call: TRBJ2-5; clone_size: -; v_call: TRBV20-1; cdr3_nt: TGCAGTTCCTGGGGGACTAGCGGAAACCGGGCTCGAGAGACCCAGTACTTC; cdr3_aa: CSSWGTSGNRARETQYF
d_call: -; cdr3_length: 16; j_call: TRBJ1-1; clone_size: many; v_call: TRBV14; cdr3_nt: TGTGCCAGCAGCCGGGAAATAGGGGACATTTACACTGAAGCTTTCTTT; cdr3_aa: CASSREIGDIYTEAFF
d_call: -; cdr3_length: 14; j_call: TRBJ2-1; clone_size: few; v_call: TRBV4-1; cdr3_nt: TGCGCCAGCAGCCAAGTTGGAGGCGACAATGAGCAGTTCTTC; cdr3_aa: CASSQVGGDNEQFF
d_call: TRBD1; cdr3_length: 15; j_call: TRBJ2-7; clone_size: -; v_call: TRBV4-3; cdr3_nt: TGCGCCAGCAGCCAGGCTCAGGGGGCTCTCTACGAGCAGTACTTC; cdr3_aa: CASSQAQGALYEQYF
d_call: -; cdr3_length: 16; j_call: TRBJ1-2; clone_size: -; v_call: TRBV13; cdr3_nt: TGTGCCAGCAGCTTAGGTACGGGGAGTTATCTAGATGGCTACACCTTC; cdr3_aa: CASSLGTGSYLDGYTF
d_call: -; cdr3_length: 13; j_call: TRBJ1-1; clone_size: few; v_call: TRBV6-6; cdr3_nt: TGTGCCAGCATTTGCTCGGGGGACACTGAAGCTTTCTTT; cdr3_aa: CASICSGDTEAFF
d_call: TRBD2; cdr3_length: 14; j_call: TRBJ2-1; clone_size: many; v_call: TRBV7-8; cdr3_nt: TGTGCCAGCAGCTTGACTAGCACGATGGGTGAGCAGTTCTTC; cdr3_aa: CASSLTSTMGEQFF
d_call: -; cdr3_length: 16; j_call: TRBJ1-4; clone_size: few; v_call: TRBV30; cdr3_nt: TGTGCCTGGAGTGGGAGGTTATGGGGGCATGGCGAAAAACTGTTTTTT; cdr3_aa: CAWSGRLWGHGEKLFF
d_call: -; cdr3_length: 15; j_call: TRBJ2-7; clone_size: -; v_call: TRBV12-3/TRBV12-4; cdr3_nt: TGTGCCAGCAGCGGGGACGACCCCGGGTCCTACGAGCAGTACTTC; cdr3_aa: CASSGDDPGSYEQYF
d_call: -; cdr3_length: 14; j_call: TRBJ2-1; clone_size: few; v_call: TRBV27; cdr3_nt: TGTGCCAGCAGCCTAGCCACCTTCTACAATGAGCAGTTCTTC; cdr3_aa: CASSLATFYNEQFF
d_call: -; cdr3_length: 14; j_call: TRBJ2-7; clone_size: few; v_call: TRBV28; cdr3_nt: TGTGCCAGCAGTTTGGGACACCTGGACTACGAGCAGTACTTC; cdr3_aa: CASSLGHLDYEQYF
d_call: -; cdr3_length: 15; j_call: TRBJ2-5; clone_size: many; v_call: TRBV4-3; cdr3_nt: TGCGCCAGCAGCCAAGATTCCGGGGACCAAGAGACCCAGTACTTC; cdr3_aa: CASSQDSGDQETQYF
d_call: -; cdr3_length: 16; j_call: TRBJ1-6; clone_size: many; v_call: TRBV7-9; cdr3_nt: TGTGCCAGCAGTGGGGGGCCAAGCTCCTATAATTCACCCCTCCACTTT; cdr3_aa: CASSGGPSSYNSPLHF
d_call: TRBD2; cdr3_length: 16; j_call: TRBJ2-1; clone_size: -; v_call: TRBV28; cdr3_nt: TGTGCCAGCAGTTTATCCGCTAGCGGGAGCGCGGATGAGCAGTTCTTC; cdr3_aa: CASSLSASGSADEQFF
d_call: -; cdr3_length: 13; j_call: TRBJ1-1; clone_size: many; v_call: TRBV19; cdr3_nt: TGTGCCAGTAATTTGGGTTTGAACACTGAAGCTTTCTTT; cdr3_aa: CASNLGLNTEAFF
d_call: -; cdr3_length: 16; j_call: TRBJ1-2; clone_size: many; v_call: TRBV7-9; cdr3_nt: TGTGCCAGCAGCACTATCTCGGGGTTCGAAGGTTATGGCTACACCTTC; cdr3_aa: CASSTISGFEGYGYTF
d_call: -; cdr3_length: 13; j_call: TRBJ2-5; clone_size: many; v_call: TRBV24-1; cdr3_nt: TGTGCCACCAGTGATTTGTCGGGGGAGACCCAGTACTTC; cdr3_aa: CATSDLSGETQYF
d_call: -; cdr3_length: 14; j_call: TRBJ2-7; clone_size: -; v_call: TRBV9; cdr3_nt: TGTGCCAGCAGCTCAGGGACTTCTTCCTACGAGCAGCACTTC; cdr3_aa: CASSSGTSSYEQHF
d_call: -; cdr3_length: 16; j_call: TRBJ2-3; clone_size: many; v_call: TRBV18; cdr3_nt: TGTGCCAGCTCACGGCCGGGACTCGGAGGCGCAGATACGCAGTATTTT; cdr3_aa: CASSRPGLGGADTQYF